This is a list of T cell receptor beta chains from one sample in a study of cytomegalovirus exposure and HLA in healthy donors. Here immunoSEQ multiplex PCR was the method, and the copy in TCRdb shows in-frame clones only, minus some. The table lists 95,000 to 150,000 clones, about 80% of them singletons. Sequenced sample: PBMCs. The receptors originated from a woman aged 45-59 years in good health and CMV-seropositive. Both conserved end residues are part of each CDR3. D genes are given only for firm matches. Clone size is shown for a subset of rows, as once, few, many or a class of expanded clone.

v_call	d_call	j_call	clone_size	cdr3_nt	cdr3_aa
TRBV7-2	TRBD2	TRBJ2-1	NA	TGTGCCAGCAGCTTAGATAGCGGGAGTCATAATGAGCAGTTCTTC	CASSLDSGSHNEQFF
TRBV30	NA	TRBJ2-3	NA	TGTGCCTGGAGTGTAAAATCTGGTCGGAGCTGGAGCACAGATACGCAGTATTTT	CAWSVKSGRSWSTDTQYF
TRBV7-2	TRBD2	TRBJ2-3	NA	TGTGCCAGCAGCCCCGGGGGGAGGGCAGTAGATACGCAGTATTTT	CASSPGGRAVDTQYF
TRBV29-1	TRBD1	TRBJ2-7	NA	TGCAGCGCGCGGGGACAGGAGGCCTACGAGCAGTACTTC	CSARGQEAYEQYF
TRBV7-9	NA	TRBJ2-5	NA	TGTGCCAGCAGCCACTACCGCGATACCCAGTACTTC	CASSHYRDTQYF
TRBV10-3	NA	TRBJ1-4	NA	TGTGCCAGCGGTCCCTATGGGGGCGTGGATGAAAAACTGTTTTTT	CASGPYGGVDEKLFF
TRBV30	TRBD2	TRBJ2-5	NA	TGTGCCTGGGAGCGGGGGGCTAGGGAGACCCAGTACTTC	CAWERGARETQYF
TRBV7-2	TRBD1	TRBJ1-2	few	TGTGCCAGCAGCCAAGGACAGGGATTTTATGGCTACACCTTC	CASSQGQGFYGYTF
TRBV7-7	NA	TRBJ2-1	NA	TGTGCTAGCAGCCGTGATTCGGGGACTGCCTACAATGAGCAGTTCTTC	CASSRDSGTAYNEQFF
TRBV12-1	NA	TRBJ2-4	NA	TGTGCCAGCAGCCCCACCAGCGAGCGGGGGATAGCCAAAAACATTCAGTACTTC	CASSPTSERGIAKNIQYF
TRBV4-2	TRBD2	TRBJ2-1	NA	TGTGCCAGCAGCCAGGCCCTCGGGGAACTAGCGGGATGGAATGAGCAGTTCTTC	CASSQALGELAGWNEQFF
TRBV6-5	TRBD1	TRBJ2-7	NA	TGTGCCAGCAGCCGACAGGGCTCGAGGGAGCAGTACTTC	CASSRQGSREQYF
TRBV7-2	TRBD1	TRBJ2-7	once	TGTGCCAGCAGCTTCGACAGGGTACAGTACTTC	CASSFDRVQYF
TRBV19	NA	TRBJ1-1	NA	TGTGCCAGTAGTATGCAGGAGAACACTGAAGCTTTCTTT	CASSMQENTEAFF
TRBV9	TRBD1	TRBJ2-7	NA	TGTGCCAGCAGCGCGACTCTGGGACAGGCCTACGAGCAGTACTTC	CASSATLGQAYEQYF
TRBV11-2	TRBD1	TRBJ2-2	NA	TGTGCCAGCAGCTCACCGAGGGACAGGGGAAGCGACACCGGGGAGCTGTTTTTT	CASSSPRDRGSDTGELFF
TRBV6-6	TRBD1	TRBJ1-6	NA	TGTGCCAGCAGTACTGACAGGGCAGGGAATTCACCCCTCCACTTT	CASSTDRAGNSPLHF
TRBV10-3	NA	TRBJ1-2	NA	TGTGCCATCAGTGAGTCTCCGGGACACGCACCTGGGGACCGCGGCTACACCTTC	CAISESPGHAPGDRGYTF
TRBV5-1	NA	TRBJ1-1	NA	TGCGCCAGCAGCTCGTTGGAGGCCCGGGTAACTGAAGCTTTCTTT	CASSSLEARVTEAFF
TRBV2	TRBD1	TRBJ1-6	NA	TGTGCCAGCAGTAGACAGGGGGCGGATAATTCACCCCTCCACTTT	CASSRQGADNSPLHF
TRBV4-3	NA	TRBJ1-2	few	TGCGCCAGCAGCCAAGAAATCTTAATTGGCGGGCCGCTACTCCACTATGGCTACACCTTC	CASSQEILIGGPLLHYGYTF
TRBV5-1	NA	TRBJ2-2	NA	TGCGCCAGCAGCTCGGGACAAGACACCGGGGAGCTGTTTTTT	CASSSGQDTGELFF
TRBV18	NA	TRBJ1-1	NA	TGTGCCAGCTCACCAGCGGCTCATATGAACACTGAAGCTTTCTTT	CASSPAAHMNTEAFF
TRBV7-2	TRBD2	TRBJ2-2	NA	TGTGCCAGCAGCTCGCGGGGGGCAAACACCGGGGAGCTGTTTTTT	CASSSRGANTGELFF
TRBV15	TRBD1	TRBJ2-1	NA	TGTGCCACCAGCGAGCGTACAGGGGGTATCGATGAGCAGTTCTTC	CATSERTGGIDEQFF
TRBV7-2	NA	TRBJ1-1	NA	TGTGCCAGCAGCAGGAATCCGACAATGAACACTGAAGCTTTCTTT	CASSRNPTMNTEAFF
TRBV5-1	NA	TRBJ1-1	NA	TGCGCCAGCAGCTTGCAACCGGGACTCCGGAACACTGAAGCTTTCTTT	CASSLQPGLRNTEAFF
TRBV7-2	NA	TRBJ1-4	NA	TGTGCCAGCAGCTTAGTCGTAGGGCGGGGGCGGTTTGAAAAACTGTTTTTT	CASSLVVGRGRFEKLFF